The T cell receptor beta chain described here comes from a study of CXCR3-negative and CXCR3-positive naive CD8 T cells. Study conclusions and caveats: CXCR3-positive naive cells carried more hydrophobic TRB CDR3s than CXCR3-negative ones. The naive subsets expressed comparable surface CD5, and the authors inferred TCR strength from TRB CDR3 properties.

On this clonotype: Its antigen remains unidentified.

The libraries of TRB cDNA were constructed through 5' RACE using UMI labels. TCRdb reprocessed the 5' RACE reads, with one entry per CDR3 protein and no DNA. The sample's table shows some 120,000 distinct CDR3 sequences. Germline CDR1 and CDR2: DFQATT and SNEGSKA (reference sequence). The CDR3 is 16 residues long. Naive CD8+ T cells displayed a CD45RO-CCR7+CD27+CD95- phenotype. V is TRBV20-1 and J is TRBJ1-5; TCRdb returns TRBD1, unconfirmable since there is no DNA. Sequencing input: naive CXCR3+ CD8+ T cells from blood. Subset here: CD45RO-CCR7+CD27+CD95- naive CD8+ T cells expressing CXCR3 (TNR3+). This TCR derives from a human donor in good health. Some clones in this sample may be carry-over from other donors' samples. CDR3 loop: CSAGQGGSYSNQPQHF.